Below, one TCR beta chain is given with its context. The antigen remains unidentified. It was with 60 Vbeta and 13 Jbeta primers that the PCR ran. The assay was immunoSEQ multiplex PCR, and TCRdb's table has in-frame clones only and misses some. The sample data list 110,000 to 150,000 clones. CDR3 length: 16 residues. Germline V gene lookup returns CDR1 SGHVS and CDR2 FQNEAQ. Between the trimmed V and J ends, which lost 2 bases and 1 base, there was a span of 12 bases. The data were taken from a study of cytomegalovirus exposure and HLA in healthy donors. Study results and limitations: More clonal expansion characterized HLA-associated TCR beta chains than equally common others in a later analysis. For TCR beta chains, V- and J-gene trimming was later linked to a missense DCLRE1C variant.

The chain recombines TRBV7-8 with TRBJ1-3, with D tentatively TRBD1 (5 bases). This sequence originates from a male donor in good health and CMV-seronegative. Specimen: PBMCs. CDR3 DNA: TGTGCCAGCAGCTTATGGGGACGGGGGTCTGGAAACACCATATATTTT. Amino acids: CASSLWGRGSGNTIYF.